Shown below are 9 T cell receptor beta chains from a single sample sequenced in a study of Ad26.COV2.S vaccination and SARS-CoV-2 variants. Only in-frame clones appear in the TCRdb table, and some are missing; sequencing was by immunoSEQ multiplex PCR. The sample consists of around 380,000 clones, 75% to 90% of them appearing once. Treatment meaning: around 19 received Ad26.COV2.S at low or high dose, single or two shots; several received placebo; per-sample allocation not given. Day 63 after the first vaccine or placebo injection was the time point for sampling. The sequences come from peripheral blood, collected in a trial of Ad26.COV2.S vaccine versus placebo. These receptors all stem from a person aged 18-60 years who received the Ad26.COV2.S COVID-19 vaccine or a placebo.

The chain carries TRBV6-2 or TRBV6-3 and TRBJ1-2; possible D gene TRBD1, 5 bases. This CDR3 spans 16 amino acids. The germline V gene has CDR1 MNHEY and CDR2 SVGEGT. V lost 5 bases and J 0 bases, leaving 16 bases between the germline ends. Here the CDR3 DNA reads TGTGCCAGCAGTAACCTGATGGGGGGACCTAACTATGGCTACACCTTC. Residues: CASSNLMGGPNYGYTF.

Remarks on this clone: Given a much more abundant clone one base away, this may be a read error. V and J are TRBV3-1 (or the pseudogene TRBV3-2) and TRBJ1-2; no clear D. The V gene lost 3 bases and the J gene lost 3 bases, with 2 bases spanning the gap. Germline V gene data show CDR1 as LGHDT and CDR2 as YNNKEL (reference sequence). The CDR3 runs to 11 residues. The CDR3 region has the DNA TGTGCCAGCAGCCAGTACTATGGCTACACCTTC. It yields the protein CASSQYYGYTF.

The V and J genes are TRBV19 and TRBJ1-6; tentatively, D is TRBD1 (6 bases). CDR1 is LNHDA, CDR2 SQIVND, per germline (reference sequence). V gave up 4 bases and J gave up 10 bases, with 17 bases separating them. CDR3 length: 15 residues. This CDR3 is CASSRNRERESPLHF. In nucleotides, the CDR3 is TGTGCCAGTAGTAGAAACAGGGAAAGAGAATCACCCCTCCACTTT.

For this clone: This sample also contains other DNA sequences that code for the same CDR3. CDR3 bases: TGTGCCAGCAGTTCACGGTATGGCTACACCTTC. Translation gives CASSSRYGYTF. The gene calls are TRBV12-3 or TRBV12-4 and TRBJ1-2, with D uncertain. The CDR3 totals 11 residues. Between the trimmed V and J ends, which lost 4 bases and 5 bases, there was a span of 5 bases.

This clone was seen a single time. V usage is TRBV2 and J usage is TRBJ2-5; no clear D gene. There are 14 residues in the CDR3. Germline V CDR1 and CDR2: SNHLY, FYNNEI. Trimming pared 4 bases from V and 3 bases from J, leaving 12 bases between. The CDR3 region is CASSVVSHEETQYF. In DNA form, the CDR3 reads TGTGCCAGCAGTGTGGTCTCCCACGAAGAGACCCAGTACTTC.

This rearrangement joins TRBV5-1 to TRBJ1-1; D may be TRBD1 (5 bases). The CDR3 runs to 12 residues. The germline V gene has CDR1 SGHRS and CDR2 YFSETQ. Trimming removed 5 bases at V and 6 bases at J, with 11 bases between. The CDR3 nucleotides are TGCGCCAGCAGAATCGGGGGGGCTGAAGCTTTCTTT. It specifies CASRIGGAEAFF.

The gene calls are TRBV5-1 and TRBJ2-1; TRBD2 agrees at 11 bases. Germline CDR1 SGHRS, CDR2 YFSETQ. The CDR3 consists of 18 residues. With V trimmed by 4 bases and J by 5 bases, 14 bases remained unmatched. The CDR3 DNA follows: TGCGCCAGCAGCATGAAAGACCCGGGACTAGCGGCCCACAATGAGCAGTTCTTC. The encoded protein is CASSMKDPGLAAHNEQFF. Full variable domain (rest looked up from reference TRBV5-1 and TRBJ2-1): KAGVTQTPRYLIKTRGQQVTLSCSPISGHRSVSWYQQTPGQGLQFLFEYFSETQRNKGNFPGRFSGRQFSNSRSEMNVSTLELGDSALYLCASSMKDPGLAAHNEQFFGPGTRLTVL.

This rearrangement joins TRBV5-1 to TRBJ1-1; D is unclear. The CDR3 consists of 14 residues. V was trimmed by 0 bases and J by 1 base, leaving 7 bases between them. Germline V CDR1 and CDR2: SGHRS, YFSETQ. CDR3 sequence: CASSLDRENTEAFF. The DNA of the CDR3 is TGCGCCAGCAGCTTGGATCGGGAGAACACTGAAGCTTTCTTT.

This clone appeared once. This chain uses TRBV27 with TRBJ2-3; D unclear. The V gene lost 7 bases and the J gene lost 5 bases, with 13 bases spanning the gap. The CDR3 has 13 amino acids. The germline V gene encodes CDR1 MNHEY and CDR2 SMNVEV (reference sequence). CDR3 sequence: CASTLGWGDTQYF. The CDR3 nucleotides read TGTGCCAGCACCCTAGGTTGGGGAGATACGCAGTATTTT.